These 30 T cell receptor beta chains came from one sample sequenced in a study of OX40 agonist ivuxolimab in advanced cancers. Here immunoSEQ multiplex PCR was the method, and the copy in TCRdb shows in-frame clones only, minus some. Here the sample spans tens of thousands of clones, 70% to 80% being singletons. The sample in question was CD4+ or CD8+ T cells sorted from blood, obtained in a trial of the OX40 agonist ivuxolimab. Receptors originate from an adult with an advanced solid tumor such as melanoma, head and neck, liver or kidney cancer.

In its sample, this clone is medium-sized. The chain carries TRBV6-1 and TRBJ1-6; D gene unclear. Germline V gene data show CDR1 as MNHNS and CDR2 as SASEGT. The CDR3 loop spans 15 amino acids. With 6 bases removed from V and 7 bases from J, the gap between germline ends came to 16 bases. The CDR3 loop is CASRAGVVLNSPLHF. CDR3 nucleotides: TGTGCCAGCAGAGCCGGAGTAGTGCTCAATTCACCCCTCCACTTT.

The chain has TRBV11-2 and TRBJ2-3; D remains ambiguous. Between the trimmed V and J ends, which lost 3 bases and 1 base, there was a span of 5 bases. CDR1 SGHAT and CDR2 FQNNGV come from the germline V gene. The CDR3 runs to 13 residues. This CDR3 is CASSFWGTDTQYF. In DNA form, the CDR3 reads TGTGCCAGCAGCTTCTGGGGCACAGATACGCAGTATTTT. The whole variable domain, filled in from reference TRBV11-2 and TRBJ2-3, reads EAGVAQSPRYKIIEKRQSVAFWCNPISGHATLYWYQQILGQGPKLLIQFQNNGVVDDSQLPKDRFSAERLKGVDSTLKIQPAKLEDSAVYLCASSFWGTDTQYFGPGTRLTVL.

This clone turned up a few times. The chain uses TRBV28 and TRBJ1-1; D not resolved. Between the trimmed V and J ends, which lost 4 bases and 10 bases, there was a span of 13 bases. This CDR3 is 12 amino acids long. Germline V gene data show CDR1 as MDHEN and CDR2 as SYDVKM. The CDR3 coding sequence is TGTGCCAGCAGTTCGCCCTTTCGGGGAGCTTTCTTT. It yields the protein CASSSPFRGAFF.

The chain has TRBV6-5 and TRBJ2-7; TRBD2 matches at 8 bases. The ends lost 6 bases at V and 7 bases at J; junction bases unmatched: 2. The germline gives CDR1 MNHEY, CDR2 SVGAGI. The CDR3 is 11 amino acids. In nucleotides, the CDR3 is TGTGCCAGCAGGAGCGGGAGTGAGCAGTACTTC. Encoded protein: CASRSGSEQYF.

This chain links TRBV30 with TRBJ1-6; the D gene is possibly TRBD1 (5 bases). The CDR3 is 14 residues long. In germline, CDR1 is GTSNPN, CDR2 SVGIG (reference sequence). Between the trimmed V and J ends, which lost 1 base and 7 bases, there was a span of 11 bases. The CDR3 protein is CAWSEGPTNSPLHF. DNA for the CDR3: TGTGCCTGGAGTGAGGGACCGACGAATTCACCCCTCCACTTT.

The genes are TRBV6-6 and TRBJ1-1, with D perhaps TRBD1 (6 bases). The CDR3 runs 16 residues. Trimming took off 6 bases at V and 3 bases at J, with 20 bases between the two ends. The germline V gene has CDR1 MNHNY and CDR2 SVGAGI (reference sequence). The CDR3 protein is CASRSRRGFYDTEAFF. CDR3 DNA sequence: TGTGCCAGCAGATCCCGCAGGGGATTTTACGACACTGAAGCTTTCTTT.

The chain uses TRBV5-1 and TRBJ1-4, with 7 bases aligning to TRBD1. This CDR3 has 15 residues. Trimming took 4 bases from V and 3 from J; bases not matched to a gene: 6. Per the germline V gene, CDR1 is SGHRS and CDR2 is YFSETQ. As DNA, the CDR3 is TGCGCCAGCAGCAGAGGGGACAGCCCTAATGAAAAACTGTTTTTT. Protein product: CASSRGDSPNEKLFF.

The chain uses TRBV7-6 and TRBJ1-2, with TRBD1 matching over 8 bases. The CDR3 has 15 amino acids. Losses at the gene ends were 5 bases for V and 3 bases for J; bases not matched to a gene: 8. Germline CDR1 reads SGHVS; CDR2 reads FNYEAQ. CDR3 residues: CASSQIPGQDYGYTF. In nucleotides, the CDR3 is TGTGCCAGCAGCCAAATACCGGGACAGGACTATGGCTACACCTTC.

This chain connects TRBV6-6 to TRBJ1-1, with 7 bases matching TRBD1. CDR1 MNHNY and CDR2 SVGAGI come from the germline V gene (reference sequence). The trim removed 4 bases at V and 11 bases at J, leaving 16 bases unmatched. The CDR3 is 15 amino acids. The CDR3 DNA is TGTGCCAGCAGTTCGAACCGAAGGACAGGTGCTGGGGCTTTCTTT. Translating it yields CASSSNRRTGAGAFF.

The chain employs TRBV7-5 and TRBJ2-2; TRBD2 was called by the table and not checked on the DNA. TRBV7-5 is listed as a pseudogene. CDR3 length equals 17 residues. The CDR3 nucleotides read TGTGCCAGAAACCTCCCTTCGGGACTGAGTTCCTCCGGGGAGCTGTTTTTT. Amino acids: CARNLPSGLSSSGELFF.

The CDR3 DNA sequence: TGTGCCTGGAGCCAAACTGGGGTTTTCTCTGGAAACACCATATATTTT. This translates into CAWSQTGVFSGNTIYF. This chain links TRBV30 with TRBJ1-3; D gene ambiguous. V lost 3 bases, J lost 0 bases, and 15 bases lay in between. The germline gives CDR1 GTSNPN, CDR2 SVGIG (reference sequence). This CDR3 has 16 amino acids.

The CDR3 loop reads CASSRPGQGAYEQYF. The CDR3 DNA reads TGTGCCAGCAGCCGGCCGGGACAGGGGGCGTACGAGCAGTACTTC. The chain links TRBV11-2 to TRBJ2-7, with 12 bases matching TRBD1. Germline-derived CDR1 and CDR2 are SGHAT and FQNNGV. The CDR3 runs 15 residues. J was trimmed by 4 bases and V by 5 bases; bases with no gene match: 6.

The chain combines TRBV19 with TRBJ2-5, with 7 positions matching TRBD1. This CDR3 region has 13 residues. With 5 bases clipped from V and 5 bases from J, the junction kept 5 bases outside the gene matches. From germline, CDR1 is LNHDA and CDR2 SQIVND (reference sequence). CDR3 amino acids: CASSQGVLETQYF. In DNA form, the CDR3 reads TGTGCCAGTAGTCAGGGGGTGTTGGAGACCCAGTACTTC.

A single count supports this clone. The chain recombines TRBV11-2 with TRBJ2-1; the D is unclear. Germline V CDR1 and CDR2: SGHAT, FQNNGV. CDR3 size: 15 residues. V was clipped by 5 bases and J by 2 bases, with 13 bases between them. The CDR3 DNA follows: TGTGCCAGCAGCCTTCTACTTACTACCTACAATGAGCAGTTCTTC. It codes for CASSLLLTTYNEQFF. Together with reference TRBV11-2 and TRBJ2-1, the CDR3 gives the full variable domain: EAGVAQSPRYKIIEKRQSVAFWCNPISGHATLYWYQQILGQGPKLLIQFQNNGVVDDSQLPKDRFSAERLKGVDSTLKIQPAKLEDSAVYLCASSLLLTTYNEQFFGPGTRLTVL.

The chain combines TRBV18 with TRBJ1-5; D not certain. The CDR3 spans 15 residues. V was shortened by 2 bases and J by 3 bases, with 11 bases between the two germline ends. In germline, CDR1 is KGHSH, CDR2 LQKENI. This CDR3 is CASSPYGNLNQPQHF. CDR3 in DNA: TGTGCCAGCTCACCATACGGGAACCTCAATCAGCCCCAGCATTTT.

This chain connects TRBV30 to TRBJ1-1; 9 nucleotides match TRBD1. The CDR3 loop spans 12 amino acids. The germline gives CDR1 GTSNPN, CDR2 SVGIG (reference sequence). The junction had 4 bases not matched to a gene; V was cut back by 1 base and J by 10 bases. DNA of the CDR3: TGTGCCTGGAGTGCACAGGGGGCCGGAGCTTTCTTT. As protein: CAWSAQGAGAFF.

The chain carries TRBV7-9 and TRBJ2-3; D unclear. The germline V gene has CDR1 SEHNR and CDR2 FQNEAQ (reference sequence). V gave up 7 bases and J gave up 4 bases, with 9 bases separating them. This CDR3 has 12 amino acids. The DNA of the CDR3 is TGTGCCAGCATGAGAAGTTCAGATACGCAGTATTTT. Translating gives CASMRSSDTQYF.

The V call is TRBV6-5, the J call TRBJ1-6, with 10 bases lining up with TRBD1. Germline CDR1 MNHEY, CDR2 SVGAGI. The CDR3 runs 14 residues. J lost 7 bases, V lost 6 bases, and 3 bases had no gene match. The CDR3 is CASSRDRGNSPLHF. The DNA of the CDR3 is TGTGCCAGCAGCCGGGACAGGGGAAATTCACCCCTCCACTTT.

In nucleotides, the CDR3 is TGCGCCAGCAGCCAAGAAATGGTAGGCTCTGGGGCCAACGTCCTGACTTTC. It translates to CASSQEMVGSGANVLTF. The rearrangement links TRBV4-1 to TRBJ2-6; D call uncertain. V dropped 0 bases and J dropped 0 bases, with 9 bases sitting between them. The germline V gene encodes CDR1 MGHRA and CDR2 YSYEKL. The CDR3 loop spans 17 amino acids.

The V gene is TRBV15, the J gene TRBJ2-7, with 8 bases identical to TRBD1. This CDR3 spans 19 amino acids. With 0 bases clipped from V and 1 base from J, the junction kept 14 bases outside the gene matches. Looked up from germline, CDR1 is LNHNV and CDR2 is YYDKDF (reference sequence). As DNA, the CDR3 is TGTGCCACCAGCAGAGATTTAGGCCCCGGACAGGGCACATCCTACGAGCAGTACTTC. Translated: CATSRDLGPGQGTSYEQYF.

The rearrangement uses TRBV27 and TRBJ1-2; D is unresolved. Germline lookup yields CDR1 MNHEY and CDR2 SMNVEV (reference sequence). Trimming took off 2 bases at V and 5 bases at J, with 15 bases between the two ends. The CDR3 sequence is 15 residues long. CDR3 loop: CASSLPAANLYGYTF. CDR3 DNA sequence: TGTGCCAGCAGTTTACCGGCCGCGAACCTTTATGGCTACACCTTC.

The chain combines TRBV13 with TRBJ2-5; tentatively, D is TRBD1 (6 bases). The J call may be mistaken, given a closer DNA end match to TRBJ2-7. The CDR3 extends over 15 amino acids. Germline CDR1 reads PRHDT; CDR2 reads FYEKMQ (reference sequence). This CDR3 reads CASSFGQGLSYEQYF. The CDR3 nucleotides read TGTGCCAGCAGCTTTGGTCAGGGGCTCTCCTACGAGCAGTACTTC.

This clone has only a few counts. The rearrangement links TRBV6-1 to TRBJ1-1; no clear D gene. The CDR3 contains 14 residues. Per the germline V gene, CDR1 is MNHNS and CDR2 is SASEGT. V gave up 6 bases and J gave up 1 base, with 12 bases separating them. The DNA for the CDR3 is TGTGCCAGCAGGCCGGGAGGATCGAACACTGAAGCTTTCTTT. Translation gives CASRPGGSNTEAFF.

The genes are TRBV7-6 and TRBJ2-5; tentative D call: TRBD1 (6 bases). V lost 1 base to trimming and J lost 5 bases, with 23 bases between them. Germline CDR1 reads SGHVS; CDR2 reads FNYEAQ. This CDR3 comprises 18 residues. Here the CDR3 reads CASSLEDGAGAFRETQYF. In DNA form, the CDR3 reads TGTGCCAGCAGCTTAGAAGATGGTGCAGGGGCCTTTAGGGAGACCCAGTACTTC.

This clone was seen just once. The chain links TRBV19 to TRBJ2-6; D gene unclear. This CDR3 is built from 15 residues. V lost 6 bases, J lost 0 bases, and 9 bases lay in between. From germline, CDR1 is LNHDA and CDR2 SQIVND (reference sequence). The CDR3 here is CASRLDNSGANVLTF. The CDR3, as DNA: TGTGCCAGTAGATTGGATAACTCTGGGGCCAACGTCCTGACTTTC.

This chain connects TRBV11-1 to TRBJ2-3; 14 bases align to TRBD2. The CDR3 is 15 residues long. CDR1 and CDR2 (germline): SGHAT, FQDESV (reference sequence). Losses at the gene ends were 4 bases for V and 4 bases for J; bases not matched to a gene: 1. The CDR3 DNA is TGTGCCAGCAGCTCGGGACTAGCGGGAGCAGATACGCAGTATTTT. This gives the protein CASSSGLAGADTQYF. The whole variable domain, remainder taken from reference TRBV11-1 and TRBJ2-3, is EAEVAQSPRYKITEKSQAVAFWCDPISGHATLYWYRQILGQGPELLVQFQDESVVDDSQLPKDRFSAERLKGVDSTLKIQPAELGDSAMYLCASSSGLAGADTQYFGPGTRLTVL.

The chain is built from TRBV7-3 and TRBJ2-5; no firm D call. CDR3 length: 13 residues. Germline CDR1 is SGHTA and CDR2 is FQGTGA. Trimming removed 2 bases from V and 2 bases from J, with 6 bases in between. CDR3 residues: CASSLVVQETQYF. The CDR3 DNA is TGTGCCAGCAGCTTAGTAGTGCAAGAGACCCAGTACTTC. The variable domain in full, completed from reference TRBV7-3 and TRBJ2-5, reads GAGVSQTPSNKVTEKGKYVELRCDPISGHTALYWYRQSLGQGPEFLIYFQGTGAADDSGLPNDRFFAVRPEGSVSTLKIQRTERGDSAVYLCASSLVVQETQYFGPGTRLLVL.

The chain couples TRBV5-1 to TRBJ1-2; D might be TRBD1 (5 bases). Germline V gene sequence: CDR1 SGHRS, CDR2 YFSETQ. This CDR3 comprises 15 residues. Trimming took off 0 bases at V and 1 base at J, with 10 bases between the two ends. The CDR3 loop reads CASSLGQYNNYGYTF. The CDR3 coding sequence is TGCGCCAGCAGCTTGGGACAGTATAATAACTATGGCTACACCTTC.

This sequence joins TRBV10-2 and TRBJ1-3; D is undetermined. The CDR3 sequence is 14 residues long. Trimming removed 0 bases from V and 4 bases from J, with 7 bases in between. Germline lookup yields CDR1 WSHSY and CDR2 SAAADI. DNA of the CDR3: TGCGCCAGCAGTGAGTCGAACCGGGGAAACACCATATATTTT. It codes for CASSESNRGNTIYF.

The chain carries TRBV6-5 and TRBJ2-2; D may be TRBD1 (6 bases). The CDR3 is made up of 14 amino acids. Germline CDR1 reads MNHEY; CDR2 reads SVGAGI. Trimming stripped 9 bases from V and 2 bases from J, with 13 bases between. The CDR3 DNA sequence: TGTGCCAGTATGAGGACAGCAAACACCGGGGAGCTGTTTTTT. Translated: CASMRTANTGELFF.